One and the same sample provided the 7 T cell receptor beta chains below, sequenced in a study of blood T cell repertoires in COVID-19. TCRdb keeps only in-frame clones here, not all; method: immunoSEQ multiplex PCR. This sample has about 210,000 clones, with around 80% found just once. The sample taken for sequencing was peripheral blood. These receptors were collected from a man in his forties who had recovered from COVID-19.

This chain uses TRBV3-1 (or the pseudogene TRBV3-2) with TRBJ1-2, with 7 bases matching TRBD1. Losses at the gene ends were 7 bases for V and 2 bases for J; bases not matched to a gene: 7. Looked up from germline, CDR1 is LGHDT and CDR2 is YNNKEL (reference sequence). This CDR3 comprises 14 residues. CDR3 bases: TGTGCCAGCAACCCGGGACAGTTAAACTATGGCTACACCTTC. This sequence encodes CASNPGQLNYGYTF.

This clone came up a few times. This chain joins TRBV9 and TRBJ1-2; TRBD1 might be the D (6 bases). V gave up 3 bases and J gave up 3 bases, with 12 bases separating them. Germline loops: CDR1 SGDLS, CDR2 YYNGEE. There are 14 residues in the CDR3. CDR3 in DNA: TGTGCCAGCAGCGGCCCGCAGGGGCACTATGGCTACACCTTC. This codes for CASSGPQGHYGYTF.

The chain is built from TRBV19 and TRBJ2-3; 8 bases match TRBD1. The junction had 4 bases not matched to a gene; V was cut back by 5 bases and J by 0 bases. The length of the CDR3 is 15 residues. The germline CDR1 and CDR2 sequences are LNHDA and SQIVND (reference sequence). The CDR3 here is CASSPGTGSTDTQYF. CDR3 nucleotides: TGTGCCAGTAGTCCCGGGACAGGAAGCACAGATACGCAGTATTTT.

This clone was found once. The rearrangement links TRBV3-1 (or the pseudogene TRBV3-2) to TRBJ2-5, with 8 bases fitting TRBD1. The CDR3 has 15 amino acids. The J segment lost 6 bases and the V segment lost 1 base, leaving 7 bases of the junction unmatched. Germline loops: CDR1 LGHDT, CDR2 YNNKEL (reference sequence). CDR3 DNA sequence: TGTGCCAGCAGCCAAGGACCAGGGGGCGAAAAGACCCAGTACTTC. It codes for CASSQGPGGEKTQYF.

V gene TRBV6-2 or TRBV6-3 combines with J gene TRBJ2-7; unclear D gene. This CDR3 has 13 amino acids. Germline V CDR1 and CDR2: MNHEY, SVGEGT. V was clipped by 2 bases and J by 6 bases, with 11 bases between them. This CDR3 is CASSYGESIEQYF. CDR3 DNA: TGTGCCAGCAGTTACGGAGAGTCGATCGAGCAGTACTTC.

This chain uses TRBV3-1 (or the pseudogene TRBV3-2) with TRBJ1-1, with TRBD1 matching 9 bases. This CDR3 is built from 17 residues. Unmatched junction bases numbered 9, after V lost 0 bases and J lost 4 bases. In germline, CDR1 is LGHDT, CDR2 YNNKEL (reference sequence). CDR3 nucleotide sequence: TGTGCCAGCAGCCAAGACCCGGGACAGGGCCGGGGCACTGAAGCTTTCTTT. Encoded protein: CASSQDPGQGRGTEAFF.

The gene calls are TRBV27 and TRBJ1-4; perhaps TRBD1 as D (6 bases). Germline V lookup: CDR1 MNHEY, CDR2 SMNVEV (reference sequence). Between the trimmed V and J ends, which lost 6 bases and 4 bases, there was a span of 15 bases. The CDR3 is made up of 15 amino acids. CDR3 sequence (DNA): TGTGCCAGCAGAGTAAACAGGGCCCTTAATGAAAAACTGTTTTTT. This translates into CASRVNRALNEKLFF.